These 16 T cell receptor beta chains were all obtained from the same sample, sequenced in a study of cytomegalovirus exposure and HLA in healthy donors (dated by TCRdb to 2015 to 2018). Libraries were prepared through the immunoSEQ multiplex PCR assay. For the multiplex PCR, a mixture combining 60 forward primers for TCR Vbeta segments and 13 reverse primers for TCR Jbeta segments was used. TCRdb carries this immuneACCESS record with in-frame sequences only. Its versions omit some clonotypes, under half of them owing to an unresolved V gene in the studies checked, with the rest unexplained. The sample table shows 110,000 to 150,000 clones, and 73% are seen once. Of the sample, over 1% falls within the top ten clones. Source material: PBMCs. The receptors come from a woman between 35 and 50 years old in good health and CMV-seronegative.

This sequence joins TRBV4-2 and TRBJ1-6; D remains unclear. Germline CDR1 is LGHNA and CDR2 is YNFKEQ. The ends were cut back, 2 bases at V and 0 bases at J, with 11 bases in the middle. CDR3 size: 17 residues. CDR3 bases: TGTGCCAGCAGCCAATCAACTGCGGTCTCCTATAATTCACCCCTCCACTTT. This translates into CASSQSTAVSYNSPLHF.

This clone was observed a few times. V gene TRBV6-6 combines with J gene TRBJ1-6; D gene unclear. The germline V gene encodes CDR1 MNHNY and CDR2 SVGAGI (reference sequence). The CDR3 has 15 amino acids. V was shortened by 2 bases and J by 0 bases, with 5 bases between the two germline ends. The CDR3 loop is CASSYGHSYNSPLHF. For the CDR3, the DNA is TGTGCCAGCAGTTACGGGCACTCCTATAATTCACCCCTCCACTTT.

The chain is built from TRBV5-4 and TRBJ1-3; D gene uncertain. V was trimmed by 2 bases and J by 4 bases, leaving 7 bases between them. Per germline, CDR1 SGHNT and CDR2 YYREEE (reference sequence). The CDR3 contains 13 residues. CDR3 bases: TGTGCCAGCAGCTTTAGAGGGGGAAACACCATATATTTT. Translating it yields CASSFRGGNTIYF.

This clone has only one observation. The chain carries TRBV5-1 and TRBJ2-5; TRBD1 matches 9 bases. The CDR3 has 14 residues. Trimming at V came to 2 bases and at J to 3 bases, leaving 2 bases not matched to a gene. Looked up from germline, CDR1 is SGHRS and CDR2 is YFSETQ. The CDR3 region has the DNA TGCGCCAGCAGCTTACAGGGGGCAAAAGAGACCCAGTACTTC. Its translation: CASSLQGAKETQYF.

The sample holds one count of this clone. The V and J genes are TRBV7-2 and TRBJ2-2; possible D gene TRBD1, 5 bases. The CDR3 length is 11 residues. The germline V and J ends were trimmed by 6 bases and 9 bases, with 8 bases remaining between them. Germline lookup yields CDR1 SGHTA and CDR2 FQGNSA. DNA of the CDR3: TGTGCCAGCAGAAGGGGTTGGGAGCTGTTTTTT. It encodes CASRRGWELFF.

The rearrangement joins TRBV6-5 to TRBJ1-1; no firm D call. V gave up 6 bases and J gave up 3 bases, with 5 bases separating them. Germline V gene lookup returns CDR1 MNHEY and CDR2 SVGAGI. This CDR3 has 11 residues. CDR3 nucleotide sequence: TGTGCCAGCAGCTCCGACACTGAAGCTTTCTTT. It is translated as CASSSDTEAFF.

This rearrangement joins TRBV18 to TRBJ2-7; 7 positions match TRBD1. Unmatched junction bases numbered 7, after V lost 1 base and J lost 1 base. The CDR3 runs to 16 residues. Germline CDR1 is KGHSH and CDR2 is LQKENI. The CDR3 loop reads CASSPRWQGVSYEQYF. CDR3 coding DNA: TGTGCCAGCTCACCACGATGGCAGGGGGTGTCCTACGAGCAGTACTTC.

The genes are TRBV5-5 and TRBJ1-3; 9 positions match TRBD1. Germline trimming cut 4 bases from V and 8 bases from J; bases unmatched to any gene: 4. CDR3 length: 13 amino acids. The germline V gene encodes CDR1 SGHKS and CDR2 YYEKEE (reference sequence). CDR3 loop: CASSGGQGDTIYF. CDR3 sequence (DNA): TGTGCCAGCAGCGGGGGACAGGGAGACACCATATATTTT.

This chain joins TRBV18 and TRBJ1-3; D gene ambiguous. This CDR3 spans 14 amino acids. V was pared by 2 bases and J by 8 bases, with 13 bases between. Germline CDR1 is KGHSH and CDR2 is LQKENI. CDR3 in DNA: TGTGCCAGCTCACCAGCGGGCCCCTTGGACACCATATATTTT. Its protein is CASSPAGPLDTIYF.

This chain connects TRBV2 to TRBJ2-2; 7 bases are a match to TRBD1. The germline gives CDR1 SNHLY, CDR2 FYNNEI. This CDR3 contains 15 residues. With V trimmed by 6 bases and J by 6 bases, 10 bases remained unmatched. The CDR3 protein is CASRRQAGGAGELFF. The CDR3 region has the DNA TGTGCCAGCAGACGTCAGGCAGGGGGAGCCGGGGAGCTGTTTTTT.

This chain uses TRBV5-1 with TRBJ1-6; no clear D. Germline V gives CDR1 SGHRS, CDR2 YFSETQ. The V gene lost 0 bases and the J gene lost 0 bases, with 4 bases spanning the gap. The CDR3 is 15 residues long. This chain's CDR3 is CASSLDISYNSPLHF. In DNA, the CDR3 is TGCGCCAGCAGCTTGGACATCTCCTATAATTCACCCCTCCACTTT.

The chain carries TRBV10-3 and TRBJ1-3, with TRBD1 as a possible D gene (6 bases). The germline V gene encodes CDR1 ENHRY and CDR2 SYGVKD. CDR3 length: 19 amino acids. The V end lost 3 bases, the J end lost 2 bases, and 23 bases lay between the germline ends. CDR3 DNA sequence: TGTGCCATCAGTGAATCCATGCAGTTTCTGGGGGCAGCTGGAAACACCATATATTTT. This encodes CAISESMQFLGAAGNTIYF.

CDR3 region: CASSYGQGYTEAFF. The CDR3 region has the DNA TGTGCCAGCAGTTACGGCCAGGGGTACACTGAAGCTTTCTTT. The chain carries TRBV6-5 and TRBJ1-1, with TRBD1 as a possible D gene (6 bases). V was pared by 2 bases and J by 3 bases, with 10 bases between. This CDR3 comprises 14 residues. The germline gives CDR1 MNHEY, CDR2 SVGAGI.

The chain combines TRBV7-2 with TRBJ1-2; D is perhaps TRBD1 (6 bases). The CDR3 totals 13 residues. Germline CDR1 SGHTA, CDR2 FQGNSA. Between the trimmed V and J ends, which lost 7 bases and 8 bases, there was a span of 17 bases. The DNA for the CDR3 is TGTGCCAGCACCAGAAAACAGGGTAGCGGCTACACCTTC. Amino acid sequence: CASTRKQGSGYTF.

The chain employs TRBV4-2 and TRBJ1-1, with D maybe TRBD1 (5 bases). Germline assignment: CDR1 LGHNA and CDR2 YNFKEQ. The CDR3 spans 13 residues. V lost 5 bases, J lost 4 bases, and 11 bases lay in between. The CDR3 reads CASSLAGPTEAFF. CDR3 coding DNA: TGTGCCAGCAGCTTGGCAGGGCCCACTGAAGCTTTCTTT.

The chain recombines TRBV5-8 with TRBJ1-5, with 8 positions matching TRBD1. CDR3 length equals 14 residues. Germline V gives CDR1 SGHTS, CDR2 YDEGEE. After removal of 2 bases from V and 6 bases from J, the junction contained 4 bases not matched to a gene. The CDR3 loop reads CASSFAGGRQPQHF. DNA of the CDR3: TGTGCCAGCAGCTTCGCAGGGGGCCGTCAGCCCCAGCATTTT.